The 18 T cell receptor beta chains given below trace back to one sample, sequenced in a study of blood T cell repertoires in COVID-19. Repertoires were generated with immunoSEQ multiplex PCR, while TCRdb's copy carries only in-frame clones and drops some. The sample lists around 100,000 clones; approximately 90% were seen once. The specimen was peripheral blood. These receptors were obtained from a man aged 50-59 years with active COVID-19.

The rearrangement joins TRBV7-3 to TRBJ2-2, with a weak D call TRBD2 (6 bases). The germline V gene encodes CDR1 SGHTA and CDR2 FQGTGA. V dropped 4 bases and J dropped 4 bases, with 7 bases sitting between them. There are 13 residues in the CDR3. In DNA form, the CDR3 reads TGTGCCAGCAGCTCGACTAGCACCGGGGAGCTGTTTTTT. Translated, it gives CASSSTSTGELFF.

The chain employs TRBV3-1 (or the pseudogene TRBV3-2) and TRBJ2-7; the match to TRBD2 covers 8 bases. The CDR3 is made up of 15 amino acids. Trimming cost V 4 bases and J 2 bases; bases outside gene matches: 7. Per germline, CDR1 LGHDT and CDR2 YNNKEL (reference sequence). The CDR3 loop reads CASSPGLGGPYEQYV. The CDR3 DNA reads TGTGCCAGCAGCCCGGGACTAGGGGGGCCCTACGAGCAGTACGTC.

This sequence joins TRBV5-6 and TRBJ2-1, with a weak D call TRBD2 (5 bases). Trimming left V 1 base short and J 6 bases short, with 8 bases between. Germline CDR1 and CDR2: SGHDT and YYEEEE. The CDR3 extends over 13 amino acids. Here the CDR3 reads CASSLTRPNEQFF. For the CDR3, the DNA is TGTGCCAGCAGCTTGACTAGACCCAATGAGCAGTTCTTC.

V and J are TRBV10-3 and TRBJ1-2; TRBD1 aligns across 10 bases. The CDR3 contains 15 residues. J lost 4 bases, V lost 2 bases, and 4 bases had no gene match. Germline V gene lookup returns CDR1 ENHRY and CDR2 SYGVKD. This CDR3 is CAISERDRGGYGYTF. CDR3 nucleotide sequence: TGTGCCATCAGTGAGAGGGACAGGGGAGGCTATGGCTACACCTTC.

This sequence joins TRBV18 and TRBJ2-1; tentative D call: TRBD2 (5 bases). The CDR3 sequence is 15 residues long. The V and J ends lost 6 bases and 8 bases respectively, with 20 bases between them. The germline gives CDR1 KGHSH, CDR2 LQKENI. The CDR3 region has the DNA TGTGCCAGCTCTCCTAAGCTTACGACTAAGGATGAGCAGTTCTTC. Encoded protein: CASSPKLTTKDEQFF.

The chain has TRBV5-4 and TRBJ2-3, with 12 bases that match TRBD2. This CDR3 has 16 amino acids. Looked up from germline, CDR1 is SGHNT and CDR2 is YYREEE (reference sequence). Losses at the gene ends were 3 bases for V and 2 bases for J; bases not matched to a gene: 4. The CDR3 coding sequence is TGTGCCAGCAGCTCACTAGCGGGGGGAATCACAGATACGCAGTATTTT. This sequence encodes CASSSLAGGITDTQYF.

V gene TRBV19 combines with J gene TRBJ2-5; TRBD2 might be the D (6 bases). Germline loops: CDR1 LNHDA, CDR2 SQIVND (reference sequence). V lost 4 bases to trimming and J lost 4 bases, with 10 bases between them. This CDR3 spans 13 amino acids. CDR3 coding DNA: TGTGCCAGTAGTAGGGGGGTTGGAGAGACCCAGTACTTC. Its protein is CASSRGVGETQYF. Variable domain in full (rest from reference TRBV19 and TRBJ2-5): DGGITQSPKYLFRKEGQNVTLSCEQNLNHDAMYWYRQDPGQGLRLIYYSQIVNDFQKGDIAEGYSVSREKKESFPLTVTSAQKNPTAFYLCASSRGVGETQYFGPGTRLLVL.

The V gene is TRBV24-1, the J gene TRBJ1-3; D unresolved. Germline V gives CDR1 KGHDR, CDR2 SFDVKD. V dropped 5 bases and J dropped 2 bases, with 6 bases sitting between them. The CDR3 contains 13 residues. DNA for the CDR3: TGTGCCACCAGTGGCACTACTGGAAACACCATATATTTT. This translates into CATSGTTGNTIYF.

J is TRBJ1-2 and V is TRBV4-1; no reliable D call. The CDR3 is 14 amino acids. V was trimmed by 1 base and J by 5 bases, leaving 11 bases between them. The germline CDR1 and CDR2 sequences are MGHRA and YSYEKL. In nucleotides, the CDR3 is TGCGCCAGCAGCCAAGGATCGGAGTATTATGGCTACACCTTC. It encodes CASSQGSEYYGYTF.

The gene calls are TRBV12-5 and TRBJ1-6, with 9 bases that match TRBD1. V was pared by 7 bases and J by 8 bases, with 6 bases of the junction left unmatched. The CDR3 is 14 residues long. Germline V gene lookup returns CDR1 LGHNT and CDR2 FRNRAP. CDR3 loop: CASVKDRGDSPLHF. The CDR3 bases are TGTGCTAGTGTTAAGGACAGGGGTGATTCACCCCTCCACTTT.

This clone was seen a single time. This chain links TRBV7-8 with TRBJ1-2; D remains ambiguous. Germline-derived CDR1 and CDR2 are SGHVS and FQNEAQ. The CDR3 is made up of 13 amino acids. The V gene lost 0 bases and the J gene lost 6 bases, with 8 bases spanning the gap. CDR3 residues: CASSLASGNGYTF. CDR3 bases: TGTGCCAGCAGCTTAGCGTCGGGGAATGGCTACACCTTC.

DNA for the CDR3: TGTGCCAGCAGCCAAGTGGGGGGGAGCGGCACCGGGGAGCTGTTTTTT. Amino acids: CASSQVGGSGTGELFF. The chain joins TRBV3-1 (or the pseudogene TRBV3-2) to TRBJ2-2; 7 bases map to TRBD2. Trimming at V came to 1 base and at J to 4 bases, leaving 6 bases not matched to a gene. The germline V gene encodes CDR1 LGHDT and CDR2 YNNKEL (reference sequence). The CDR3 is 16 amino acids.

The rearrangement joins TRBV7-2 to TRBJ2-1; D is possibly TRBD2 (6 bases). CDR1 SGHTA and CDR2 FQGNSA come from the germline V gene. The CDR3 is 12 residues long. With 3 bases removed from V and 9 bases from J, the gap between germline ends came to 9 bases. The CDR3 loop is CASSLGGREQFF. CDR3 coding DNA: TGTGCCAGCAGCTTGGGGGGTCGTGAGCAGTTCTTC. The full variable domain, completed using reference TRBV7-2 and TRBJ2-1, is GAGVSQSPSNKVTEKGKDVELRCDPISGHTALYWYRQSLGQGLEFLIYFQGNSAPDKSGLPSDRFSAERTGGSVSTLTIQRTQQEDSAVYLCASSLGGREQFFGPGTRLTVL.

This clone was seen a single time. The rearrangement joins TRBV2 to TRBJ2-7, with D possibly matching TRBD1 (5 bases). The V and J ends lost 2 bases and 3 bases respectively, with 11 bases between them. Germline loops: CDR1 SNHLY, CDR2 FYNNEI. The CDR3 covers 14 residues. CDR3 protein: CASSELGRGYEQYF. The DNA for the CDR3 is TGTGCCAGCAGTGAATTGGGAAGGGGCTACGAGCAGTACTTC.

This chain joins TRBV6-5 and TRBJ1-1; 9 bases line up with TRBD1. V trimming: 4 bases; J trimming: 1 base; junction bases outside the gene matches: 4. This CDR3 spans 15 amino acids. The germline V gene has CDR1 MNHEY and CDR2 SVGAGI. The CDR3 sequence is CASSLTQGANTEAFF. The CDR3 nucleotides read TGTGCCAGCAGTTTAACACAGGGGGCGAACACTGAAGCTTTCTTT.

The chain has TRBV9 and TRBJ2-7, with unresolved D. Trimming cost V 3 bases and J 10 bases, with 14 bases left between them. The germline V gene has CDR1 SGDLS and CDR2 YYNGEE. CDR3 length: 12 residues. The chain's CDR3 is CASSGRSNLQYF. The DNA of the CDR3 is TGTGCCAGCAGCGGTCGTTCAAACTTACAGTACTTC.

This sequence joins TRBV23-1 and TRBJ1-2; 11 nucleotides agree with TRBD1. TRBV23-1 is designated an ORF whose function remains uncertain. CDR3 length: 18 residues. V shed 2 bases and J 6 bases; nucleotides not matched to a gene: 14. CDR3 amino acids: CASSQGWTGGAYGNGYTF. DNA for the CDR3: TGCGCCAGCAGTCAAGGGTGGACAGGGGGCGCATATGGGAATGGCTACACCTTC.

V is TRBV19 and J is TRBJ2-5, with D perhaps matching TRBD1 (6 bases). The germline V gene encodes CDR1 LNHDA and CDR2 SQIVND (reference sequence). CDR3 length equals 14 residues. The V gene lost 1 base and the J gene lost 5 bases, with 11 bases spanning the gap. The CDR3 nucleotides read TGTGCCAGTAGTATAGCACAGGGTAAGGAGACCCAGTACTTC. Translating it yields CASSIAQGKETQYF. The variable domain in full, with the rest retrieved from reference TRBV19 and TRBJ2-5, is DGGITQSPKYLFRKEGQNVTLSCEQNLNHDAMYWYRQDPGQGLRLIYYSQIVNDFQKGDIAEGYSVSREKKESFPLTVTSAQKNPTAFYLCASSIAQGKETQYFGPGTRLLVL.